The source of this T cell receptor beta chain is a study of T cells after yellow fever vaccination. As regards this clonotype: Antigen specificity is unknown.

In TCRdb, the 5' RACE reads were re-called with MiXCR into one record per CDR3 protein. The sample includes 620,000 or so distinct CDR3 sequences, around 16% of them seen just once. Study results and limitations: A minor fraction of clonotypes spanned both CD4 and CD8 compartments. There was a possibility that FACS-sorted repertoires contained abundant clonotypes contaminating from the bulk population. Peaking on day 5 versus 15, the secondary response was faster but weaker.

The J segment lost 1 base and the V segment lost 5 bases, leaving 8 bases of the junction unmatched. This CDR3 spans 16 amino acids. The starting material was PBMCs, obtained about 5 days after the first yellow fever vaccination. This chain links TRBV12-3 or TRBV12-4 with TRBJ2-3; 8 bases fit TRBD1. The sequence came from a young man who received the YFV17D yellow fever vaccine. The CDR3, as DNA: TGTGCCAGCAGTCCTCAGGGGGCGGCGGGCACAGATACGCAGTATTTT. Amino acid sequence: CASSPQGAAGTDTQYF.